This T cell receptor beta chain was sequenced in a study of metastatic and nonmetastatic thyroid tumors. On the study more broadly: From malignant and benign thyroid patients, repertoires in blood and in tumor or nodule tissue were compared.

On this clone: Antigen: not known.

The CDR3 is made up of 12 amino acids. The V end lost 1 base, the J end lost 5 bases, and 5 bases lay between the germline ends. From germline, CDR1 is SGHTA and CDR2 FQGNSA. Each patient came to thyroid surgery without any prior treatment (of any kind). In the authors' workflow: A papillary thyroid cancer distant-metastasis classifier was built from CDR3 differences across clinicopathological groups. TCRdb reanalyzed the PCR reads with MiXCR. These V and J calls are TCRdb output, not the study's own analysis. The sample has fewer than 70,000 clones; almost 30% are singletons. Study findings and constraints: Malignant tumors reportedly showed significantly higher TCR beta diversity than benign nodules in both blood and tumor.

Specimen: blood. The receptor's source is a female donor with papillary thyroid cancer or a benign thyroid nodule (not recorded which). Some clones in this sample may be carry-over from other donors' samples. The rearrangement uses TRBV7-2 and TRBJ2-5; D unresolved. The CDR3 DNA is TGTGCCAGCAGCTTAGATCTGGAGACCCAGTACTTC. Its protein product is CASSLDLETQYF. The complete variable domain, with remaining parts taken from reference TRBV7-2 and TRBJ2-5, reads GAGVSQSPSNKVTEKGKDVELRCDPISGHTALYWYRQSLGQGLEFLIYFQGNSAPDKSGLPSDRFSAERTGGSVSTLTIQRTQQEDSAVYLCASSLDLETQYFGPGTRLLVL.